This T cell receptor beta chain was obtained from a study of CD8 T cells in Susac syndrome. Germline V gives CDR1 SGHRS, CDR2 YFSETQ. The CDR3 covers 15 residues. V shed 4 bases and J shed 7 bases, with 21 bases lying between them. An input of roughly 0.5 to 1 ug of RNA was subjected to reverse transcription using random hexamers. MiXCR, applied by TCRdb to the immunoSEQ multiplex PCR reads, yields one record per CDR3 protein. The data hold about 70,000 distinct CDR3 sequences, with roughly 94% observed a single time. Study results and caveats: TCR sequencing and HLA analysis covered a relatively small number of individuals.

About this clonotype itself: As yet, its antigen is unknown.

CD8+ and CD4+ T cells from blood underwent TCR beta sequencing, which was carried out in a high-throughput format. Controls were drawn from healthy donors and were matched for age and sex. Sequencing was performed on CD8+ T cells from PBMCs. V and J are TRBV5-1 and TRBJ2-7; D uncertain. The origin of this receptor is a human donor in good health. The CDR3 DNA is TGCGCCAGCAGCCCCCGTGACGGATATCTACAAGAGCAGTACTTC. It codes for CASSPRDGYLQEQYF.